This T cell receptor (beta chain) derives from a study of control samples from healthy donors and cancer patients. The protocol was immunoSEQ multiplex PCR, while the TCRdb copy is restricted to in-frame clones and leaves out a portion. The table shows approximately 150,000 clones, with 80% to 95% occurring only once. The germline CDR1 and CDR2 sequences are LNHDA and SQIVND (reference sequence). The CDR3 is 14 residues long. Trimming pared 5 bases from V and 0 bases from J, leaving 8 bases between. This receptor was obtained from a woman in her thirties or forties in good health. This chain uses TRBV19 with TRBJ2-1; D is ambiguous. Source material: blood. The CDR3 sequence: CASSFGGSYNEQFF. The CDR3 DNA reads as TGTGCCAGTAGTTTCGGCGGCTCCTACAATGAGCAGTTCTTC. The entire variable domain, with the rest obtained from reference TRBV19 and TRBJ2-1, is as follows: DGGITQSPKYLFRKEGQNVTLSCEQNLNHDAMYWYRQDPGQGLRLIYYSQIVNDFQKGDIAEGYSVSREKKESFPLTVTSAQKNPTAFYLCASSFGGSYNEQFFGPGTRLTVL.